These 23 T cell receptor beta chains came from one sample sequenced in a study of CXCR3-negative and CXCR3-positive naive CD8 T cells. Through 5' RACE with UMI labels, the TRB cDNA libraries were prepared. TCRdb reanalyzed the 5' RACE reads, giving one entry per CDR3 protein sequence and no DNA. This listing includes several thousand distinct CDR3 sequences. Specimen: naive CXCR3- CD8+ T cells from blood. As to subset: CD45RO-CCR7+CD27+CD95- naive CD8+ T cells lacking CXCR3 (TNR3-). The receptors shown here come from a human donor in good health. Some clones in this sample may be carry-over from other donors' samples.

The chain carries TRBV20-1 and TRBJ2-1; TCRdb returns TRBD2, unconfirmable since there is no DNA. The CDR3 loop spans 18 amino acids. CDR1 DFQATT and CDR2 SNEGSKA come from the germline V gene (reference sequence). This CDR3 is CSARKPAGELVYLLEQFF.

This sequence joins TRBV6-1 and TRBJ2-3; as DNA is missing, the TRBD2 call by TCRdb cannot be tested. Per germline, CDR1 MNHNS and CDR2 SASEGT. The CDR3 has 16 residues. The CDR3: CASSEMWTSGSYTQYF.

The chain recombines TRBV21-1 with TRBJ2-5. TRBV21-1 represents a pseudogene. This CDR3 is 15 amino acids long. The CDR3 sequence is CASSKSDSLGETQYF.

The genes are TRBV12-3 or TRBV12-4 and TRBJ2-1; TCRdb lists TRBD2, though no DNA is available to test this call. The CDR3 extends over 12 amino acids. This CDR3 is CASSPDSRKQFF.

The chain carries TRBV29-1 and TRBJ2-7. Germline CDR1 is SQVTM and CDR2 is ANQGSEA. CDR3 length equals 11 residues. The CDR3: CSVEGGYEQYF.

V is TRBV20-1 and J is TRBJ2-1. Germline CDR1 is DFQATT and CDR2 is SNEGSKA (reference sequence). The CDR3 is made up of 13 amino acids. The CDR3 region is CSAREVTYNEQFF.

The rearrangement joins TRBV20-1 to TRBJ2-2; TCRdb calls TRBD1, which cannot be checked without DNA. CDR1 and CDR2 from the germline V gene are DFQATT and SNEGSKA (reference sequence). This CDR3 is 13 amino acids long. The CDR3 loop is CSATPDHTGELFF.

The rearrangement joins TRBV4-1 to TRBJ2-3; TCRdb's D gene call, TRBD1, goes unchecked for lack of DNA. This CDR3 has 16 amino acids. Per the germline V gene, CDR1 is MGHRA and CDR2 is YSYEKL. The CDR3 protein is CASNSAGVQSPDTQYF.

V is TRBV5-1 and J is TRBJ2-7; TCRdb lists TRBD1, though no DNA is available to test this call. The CDR3 covers 17 residues. Germline V lookup: CDR1 SGHRS, CDR2 YFSETQ. The CDR3 loop is CASSPSTGSGRSYEQYF.

The V call is TRBV12-3 or TRBV12-4, the J call TRBJ1-5. This CDR3 spans 13 amino acids. Here the CDR3 reads CASSLAVNQPQHF.

Measured by frequency, this clonotype is medium-sized. The V and J genes are TRBV4-1 and TRBJ2-7. Germline assignment: CDR1 MGHRA and CDR2 YSYEKL. The CDR3 totals 13 residues. The CDR3 here is CASSQASSYEQYF.

The chain carries TRBV6-5 and TRBJ2-2; as DNA is missing, the TRBD2 call by TCRdb cannot be tested. Germline CDR1 is MNHEY and CDR2 is SVGAGI. This CDR3 has 13 residues. The CDR3 region is CASGMGEAGELFF.

According to its frequency, this clonotype is medium-sized (0.01 to 0.1%). This chain uses TRBV28 with TRBJ2-2. Looked up from germline, CDR1 is MDHEN and CDR2 is SYDVKM. CDR3 length: 15 amino acids. CDR3 protein: CASSSKVLATGELFF. Together with reference TRBV28 and TRBJ2-2, the CDR3 gives the full variable domain: DVKVTQSSRYLVKRTGEKVFLECVQDMDHENMFWYRQDPGLGLRLIYFSYDVKMKEKGDIPEGYSVSREKKERFSLILESASTNQTSMYLCASSSKVLATGELFFGEGSRLTVL.

The chain couples TRBV6-5 to TRBJ2-4; TCRdb names TRBD1, which stays unverified in the absence of DNA. This CDR3 has 14 amino acids. Germline CDR1 reads MNHEY; CDR2 reads SVGAGI. The CDR3 sequence: CASRPYSLGVIQYF.

The CDR3 loop reads CSATLGSGELFF. The chain joins TRBV29-1 to TRBJ2-2; TCRdb indicates TRBD2, and absent DNA this call remains unverified. Germline-derived CDR1 and CDR2 are SQVTM and ANQGSEA. The CDR3 runs to 12 residues.

This clonotype shows up as medium-sized by frequency. The V call is TRBV20-1, the J call TRBJ2-2; TCRdb gives TRBD2 as the D gene, but with no DNA this cannot be confirmed. Germline CDR1 and CDR2: DFQATT and SNEGSKA (reference sequence). This CDR3 comprises 14 residues. CDR3 region: CSADTSGHTGELFF.

The chain recombines TRBV11-2 with TRBJ2-1. The germline CDR1 and CDR2 sequences are SGHAT and FQNNGV. This CDR3 has 11 amino acids. CDR3: CASRKHNEQFF.

The chain combines TRBV4-1 with TRBJ1-3. The germline V gene encodes CDR1 MGHRA and CDR2 YSYEKL. This CDR3 has 13 amino acids. The chain's CDR3 is CASSPGSGNTIYF.

This chain joins TRBV12-3 or TRBV12-4 and TRBJ2-7; as DNA is missing, the TRBD1 call by TCRdb cannot be tested. The CDR3 runs to 14 residues. This chain's CDR3 is CASSFSGLFYEQYF.

Frequency places this clonotype as medium-sized. The chain recombines TRBV20-1 with TRBJ1-4; TCRdb's D call, TRBD1, is unchecked because there is no DNA. The V gene's germline CDR1 is DFQATT and CDR2 SNEGSKA (reference sequence). There are 18 residues in the CDR3. The CDR3 sequence: CSAPGWEKGYQVHEKLFF.

This clonotype is medium-sized by frequency. The chain has TRBV29-1 and TRBJ2-1. Germline lookup yields CDR1 SQVTM and CDR2 ANQGSEA. The CDR3 is 12 amino acids. CDR3 region: CSVEQIYNEQFF.

This clonotype is called medium-sized based on its frequency. This chain joins TRBV6-5 and TRBJ2-1. This CDR3 is built from 15 residues. Germline CDR1 reads MNHEY; CDR2 reads SVGAGI. CDR3 amino acids: CASSYGPIPYNEQFF.

The chain combines TRBV12-3 or TRBV12-4 with TRBJ1-2. The CDR3 is 13 residues long. Here the CDR3 reads CASSFGANYGYTF.